This T cell receptor (beta chain) was retrieved from a study of radiotherapy plus CTLA-4 blockade in lung cancer. Focal radiation plus CTLA-4 blockade with ipilimumab was given to patients with chemo-refractory metastatic non-small-cell lung cancer. The CDR3 has 15 amino acids. Germline V gene data show CDR1 as SGHVS and CDR2 as FNYEAQ. V was shortened by 1 base and J by 4 bases, with 10 bases between the two germline ends. TCRdb keeps only in-frame clones here, not all; method: immunoSEQ multiplex PCR. The sample holds some 45,000 clones, around 77% seen once. This receptor was taken from a human donor with non-small cell lung cancer who had stable disease on radiotherapy plus ipilimumab. The source was peripheral blood, collected from a patient treated with radiotherapy plus ipilimumab. The rearrangement links TRBV7-6 to TRBJ2-2; D is uncertain. CDR3 sequence reads: CASSLGSDSTGELFF. The CDR3 nucleotides are TGTGCCAGCAGCTTAGGCAGCGATAGCACCGGGGAGCTGTTTTTT.